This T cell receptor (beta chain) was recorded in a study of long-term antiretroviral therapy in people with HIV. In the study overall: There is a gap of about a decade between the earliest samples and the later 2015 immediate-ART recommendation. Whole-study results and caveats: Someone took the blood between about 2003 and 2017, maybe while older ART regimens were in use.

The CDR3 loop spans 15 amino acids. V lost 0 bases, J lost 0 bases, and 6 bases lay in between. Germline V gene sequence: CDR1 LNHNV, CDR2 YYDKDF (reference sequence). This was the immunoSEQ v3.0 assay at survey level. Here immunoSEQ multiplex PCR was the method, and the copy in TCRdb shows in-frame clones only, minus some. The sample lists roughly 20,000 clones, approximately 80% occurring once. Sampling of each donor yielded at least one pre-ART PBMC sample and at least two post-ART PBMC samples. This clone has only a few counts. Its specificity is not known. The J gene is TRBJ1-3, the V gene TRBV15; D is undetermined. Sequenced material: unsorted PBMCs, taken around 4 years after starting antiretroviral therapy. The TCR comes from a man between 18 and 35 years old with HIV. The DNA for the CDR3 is TGTGCCACCAGCAGAGACGGTATCTCTGGAAACACCATATATTTT. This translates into CATSRDGISGNTIYF.